The TCR beta chain under discussion was sequenced for a study of Ad26.COV2.S vaccination and SARS-CoV-2 variants. In the study overall: Doses of Ad26.COV2.S were injected into muscle once or twice, 56 days apart.

General observations from the study: After vaccination, substantial breadth of spike-specific CD8+ and CD4+ responses was reported. Total T cell responses may have been underestimated by the TCR breadth and depth analyses.

This sample's treatment: roughly 20 received Ad26.COV2.S at low or high dose, single or two shots; roughly 5 received placebo; per-sample allocation not given. Sampling happened 63 days after the first vaccine or placebo injection. About this clone: What it recognizes is unknown.

V lost 1 base to trimming and J lost 7 bases, with 11 bases between them. CDR3 length: 13 amino acids. Per the germline V gene, CDR1 is SNHLY and CDR2 is FYNNEI. Sequencing was performed with immunoSEQ multiplex PCR; in TCRdb, only in-frame clones are kept and a portion is missing. The sample has more than 350,000 clones; 75% to 95% are singletons. The source is a person aged 18-65 years who received the Ad26.COV2.S COVID-19 vaccine or a placebo. The chain is built from TRBV2 and TRBJ2-7; D gene unclear. The material sequenced was peripheral blood, taken in a trial of Ad26.COV2.S vaccine versus placebo. CDR3 protein: CASSEGAGREQYF. CDR3 in DNA: TGTGCCAGCAGTGAAGGGGCAGGTAGGGAGCAGTACTTC.